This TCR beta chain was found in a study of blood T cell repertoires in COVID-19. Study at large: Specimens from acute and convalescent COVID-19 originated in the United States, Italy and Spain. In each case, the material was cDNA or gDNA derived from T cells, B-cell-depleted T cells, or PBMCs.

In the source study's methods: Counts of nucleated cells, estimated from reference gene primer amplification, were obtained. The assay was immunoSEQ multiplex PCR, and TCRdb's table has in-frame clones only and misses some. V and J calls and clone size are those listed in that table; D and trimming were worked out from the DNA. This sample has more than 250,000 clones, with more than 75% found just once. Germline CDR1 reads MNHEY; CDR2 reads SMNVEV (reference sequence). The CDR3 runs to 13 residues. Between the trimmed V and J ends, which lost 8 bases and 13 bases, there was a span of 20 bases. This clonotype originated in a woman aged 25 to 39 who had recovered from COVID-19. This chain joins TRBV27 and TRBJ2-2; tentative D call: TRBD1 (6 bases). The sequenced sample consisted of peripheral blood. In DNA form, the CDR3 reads TGTGCCAGCTCTGAGGAAGGGGGATTGGGGCTGTTTTTT. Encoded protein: CASSEEGGLGLFF.